This T cell receptor (beta chain) derives from a study of T cells after yellow fever vaccination. The CDR3 sequence is 17 residues long. The germline V gene encodes CDR1 LGHDT and CDR2 YNNKEL (reference sequence). V shed 4 bases and J 9 bases; nucleotides not matched to a gene: 13. This clonotype was seen a few times. Universal primer sites and UMIs were introduced during 5'RACE template-switching synthesis of TCR cDNA. MiXCR was run by TCRdb on the 5' RACE reads, yielding one entry per CDR3 protein. The table has 300,000 to 400,000 distinct CDR3 sequences, 4% seen once. The source of this sequence is a man younger than 35 who received the YFV17D yellow fever vaccine. The V gene is TRBV3-1, the J gene TRBJ2-1; 12 positions match TRBD1. The specimen was PBMCs, collected 5 days after the yellow fever booster vaccination. This CDR3 is CASSPWAGTGGEGEQFF. In DNA form, the CDR3 reads TGTGCCAGCAGCCCGTGGGCCGGGACAGGGGGCGAAGGTGAGCAGTTCTTC.